These T cell receptor beta chains were read from a single sample in a study of T cell responses to AZD1222 COVID-19 vaccine. Libraries were prepared by immunoSEQ multiplex PCR; TCRdb keeps only in-frame clonotypes and omits some of them. The table lists 150,000 or so clones, approximately 94% of them singletons. The sample in question was peripheral blood, obtained on day 0 of AZD1222 vaccination. Receptors were obtained from an adult in good health. Both conserved end residues are part of each CDR3.

>TRBV5-1
CASRGKTERFNYGYTF
>TRBV4-2
CASSQVIGLLDSDANYGYTF
>TRBV30
CAWAKVVQETQYF
>TRBV12-2
CASRRHTGLGVMNTEAFF
>TRBV18
CASSPTRPRDRSPSQYF
>TRBV7-3
CASSFSGGPTYEQYF
>TRBV6-5
CASRSLRDTIYF
>TRBV10-1
CASSGLERGPFIPGELFF
>TRBV7-9
CASSLVAREAETQYF
>TRBV6-5
CASSYGRTLGETQYF
>TRBV5-4
CASSEERAEIYEQYF
>TRBV12-3/TRBV12-4
CASSFVGNSPLHF
>TRBV9
CASSERGGTNSPLHF
>TRBV29-1
CSVEEWGKQGAGAYGYTF
>TRBV2
CASSETRTGELFF
>TRBV13
CASSRSDTEAFF
>TRBV6-5
CASSYDRDNYEQYF
>TRBV4-1
CASSQSDLQTDYNEQFF
>TRBV6-5
CASSYLQGAEAFF
>TRBV19
CASSTRPGQYSNQPQHF
>TRBV15
CATSRSPGTGDEKLFF
>TRBV6-2/TRBV6-3
CASSGNLGQRMKSLFF
>TRBV19
CASSIGGYNEQFF
>TRBV6-5
CASSSPGNTEAFF
>TRBV6-1
CASSEPQGTSNQPQHF
>TRBV5-1
CASSFPLGTTYNEQFF
>TRBV27
CASMMGTGITEAFF
>TRBV18
CASSPLIGPGSGNTIYF
>TRBV3-1/TRBV3-2
CASSQGWTGGYDGYTF
>TRBV30
CAWSLAGYGYTF
>TRBV5-1
CASSLAGVRANYGYTF
>TRBV11-2
CASSSLDTEAFF
>TRBV11-3
CASSLRDFTKNIQYF
>TRBV5-1
CASSLFSDYNSPLHF
>TRBV7-9
CASSLGGTGGRDGYTF
>TRBV14
CASSPVGTRLMNTEAFF
>TRBV6-5
CASRPPGQTYEQYF
>TRBV5-5
CASSPLQGKGGYTF
>TRBV7-9
CASSLGLAGGYEQYF
>TRBV19
CASSDGTVNSPLHF
>TRBV5-8
CASSLGQNQPQHF
>TRBV24-1
CATSDGTSGAIEQYF
>TRBV7-9
CASDRSEGQLNQPQHF
>TRBV28
CASSSGQDNQETQYF
>TRBV18
CASSPLSGHPYNEQFF
>TRBV20-1
CSASPDSYGYTF
>TRBV4-3
CASSLSRGPGNTIYF
>TRBV4-1
CASSQDPGERHGYTF
>TRBV7-9
CASSEGLAYEQYF
>TRBV29-1
CSVEHSFNYGYTF
>TRBV9
CASSVEGGSYNEQFF
>TRBV4-2
CASSQRRGGGTGELFF
>TRBV4-1
CASSRAGVKDTQYF
>TRBV19
CASSPSGLAGNLAKNIQYF
>TRBV28
CASRGGQLLYEQYF